Each of the 22 T cell receptor beta chains below was sequenced from the same sample in a study of T-cell reconstitution after alpha-beta-depleted transplantation in children. Preparation of the TCRbeta library was carried out with unique molecular identifiers. TCRdb re-called the PCR reads through MiXCR, storing one row per CDR3 protein. The repertoire holds roughly 500,000 distinct CDR3 sequences, with about 18% as singletons. The sample was PBMCs from the stem cell graft donor, taken from the stem cell graft. The receptors shown here come from a human donor who donated a stem cell graft to a child with acute lymphoblastic leukemia.

The rearrangement links TRBV5-6 to TRBJ2-7; D is undetermined. Trimming removed 1 base from V and 1 base from J, with 6 bases in between. The germline V gene encodes CDR1 SGHDT and CDR2 YYEEEE. The CDR3 has 13 amino acids. The CDR3 DNA reads TGTGCCAGCAGCTTGTACCATTCCTACGAGCAGTACTTC. As protein: CASSLYHSYEQYF.

V is TRBV19 and J is TRBJ2-1; D call uncertain. Between the trimmed V and J ends, which lost 3 bases and 6 bases, there was a span of 9 bases. The CDR3 is 13 residues long. Germline V gives CDR1 LNHDA, CDR2 SQIVND (reference sequence). CDR3 residues: CASSMGALNEQFF. In DNA form, the CDR3 reads TGTGCCAGTAGTATGGGTGCTCTCAATGAGCAGTTCTTC.

This clonotype has just a few counts. The V and J genes are TRBV5-1 and TRBJ1-2, with D unresolved. This CDR3 comprises 13 residues. Germline loops: CDR1 SGHRS, CDR2 YFSETQ. V dropped 0 bases and J dropped 4 bases, with 7 bases sitting between them. CDR3 amino acids: CASSLGLTYGYTF. CDR3 in DNA: TGCGCCAGCAGCTTGGGTCTGACCTATGGCTACACCTTC.

This clonotype was detected a few times. This rearrangement joins TRBV19 to TRBJ1-2; 8 bases are a match to TRBD1. This CDR3 has 15 amino acids. CDR1 and CDR2 (germline): LNHDA, SQIVND (reference sequence). The trim removed 3 bases at V and 4 bases at J, leaving 7 bases unmatched. This chain's CDR3 is CASSMLDRVGYGYTF. The CDR3 DNA sequence: TGTGCCAGTAGTATGTTGGACAGGGTAGGCTATGGCTACACCTTC.

The chain links TRBV7-8 to TRBJ2-1; TRBD2 aligns across 12 bases. Losses at the gene ends were 6 bases for V and 4 bases for J; bases not matched to a gene: 4. The CDR3 has 15 amino acids. CDR1 and CDR2 from the germline V gene are SGHVS and FQNEAQ. CDR3 sequence reads: CASRNGLAGYNEQFF. CDR3 coding DNA: TGTGCCAGCAGGAACGGACTAGCGGGGTACAATGAGCAGTTCTTC.

This clonotype was counted only a few times. This chain connects TRBV6-1 to TRBJ2-3, with D possibly TRBD2 on 6 matching bases. The germline gives CDR1 MNHNS, CDR2 SASEGT. The CDR3 sequence is 16 residues long. V was cut by 6 bases and J by 6 bases, with 22 bases left in between. In DNA, the CDR3 is TGTGCCAGCAGGAACTCAGGAGGGGCCCAATTTGATACGCAGTATTTT. The encoded protein is CASRNSGGAQFDTQYF.

The rearrangement links TRBV28 to TRBJ2-7; TRBD1 matches 7 bases. Trimming at V came to 5 bases and at J to 0 bases, leaving 10 bases not matched to a gene. Per the germline V gene, CDR1 is MDHEN and CDR2 is SYDVKM. CDR3 length equals 16 residues. CDR3 in amino acids: CASSPATRQGSYEQYF. The CDR3 nucleotides are TGTGCCAGCAGTCCCGCAACTAGACAGGGCTCCTACGAGCAGTACTTC.

The rearrangement uses TRBV5-1 and TRBJ1-4, with TRBD1 matching over 9 bases. V was pared by 5 bases and J by 4 bases, with 6 bases of the junction left unmatched. Germline assignment: CDR1 SGHRS and CDR2 YFSETQ. CDR3 size: 15 residues. In DNA form, the CDR3 reads TGCGCCAGCAGACCGCCGGGACAGGGTAATGAAAAACTGTTTTTT. Protein product: CASRPPGQGNEKLFF.

The V gene is TRBV4-1, the J gene TRBJ2-5; 9 nucleotides align to TRBD1. V was clipped by 4 bases and J by 0 bases; unmatched bases: 3. CDR3 length equals 15 residues. CDR1 is MGHRA and CDR2 is YSYEKL in the germline V gene. The CDR3 loop reads CASSPGDRDQETQYF. The CDR3 coding sequence is TGCGCCAGCAGCCCCGGGGACAGGGACCAAGAGACCCAGTACTTC.

This rearrangement joins TRBV5-1 to TRBJ2-1; D possibly corresponds to TRBD2 (6 bases). The CDR3 runs 17 residues. The V and J ends lost 0 bases and 4 bases respectively, with 17 bases between them. Germline lookup yields CDR1 SGHRS and CDR2 YFSETQ. The CDR3: CASSLGGFGTLYNEQFF. The CDR3 nucleotides are TGCGCCAGCAGCTTGGGGGGGTTCGGGACTTTATACAATGAGCAGTTCTTC.

This clonotype was detected only once. The genes are TRBV6-1 and TRBJ2-5; TRBD1 matches 7 bases. Germline V gene lookup returns CDR1 MNHNS and CDR2 SASEGT. J lost 1 base, V lost 8 bases, and 4 bases had no gene match. The CDR3 covers 13 residues. The CDR3 here is CASGTAFQETQYF. The CDR3 bases are TGTGCCAGCGGGACAGCTTTCCAAGAGACCCAGTACTTC.

The chain combines TRBV5-5 with TRBJ2-7; 11 bases are shared with TRBD2. There are 16 residues in the CDR3. With 5 bases clipped from V and 9 bases from J, the junction kept 16 bases outside the gene matches. CDR1 is SGHKS and CDR2 is YYEKEE in the germline V gene (reference sequence). CDR3 DNA: TGTGCCAGCAGTCTGACTAGCGGGGTCAGCCCGATAGGGCAGTACTTC. Translated: CASSLTSGVSPIGQYF.

This rearrangement joins TRBV5-4 to TRBJ2-5, with D perhaps TRBD2 (5 bases). The germline V gene encodes CDR1 SGHNT and CDR2 YYREEE (reference sequence). This CDR3 is 16 amino acids long. V was trimmed by 0 bases and J by 1 base, leaving 13 bases between them. The CDR3 DNA sequence: TGTGCCAGCAGCTTGGGGATGGGAACTAGCCAAGAGACCCAGTACTTC. Translated, it gives CASSLGMGTSQETQYF.

This clonotype showed up just a few times. The rearrangement joins TRBV7-9 to TRBJ2-7; D remains unclear. CDR3 size: 15 residues. The germline gives CDR1 SEHNR, CDR2 FQNEAQ (reference sequence). V lost 5 bases and J 9 bases, leaving 23 bases between the germline ends. The CDR3 DNA is TGTGCCAGCAGCCGTATAGATAGTGGGAACTTCGGGCAGTACTTC. It codes for CASSRIDSGNFGQYF.

This clonotype was counted only a few times. The J gene is TRBJ2-5, the V gene TRBV7-9, with D tentatively TRBD2 (6 bases). V was shortened by 6 bases and J by 0 bases, with 11 bases between the two germline ends. CDR3 length equals 14 residues. Germline assignment: CDR1 SEHNR and CDR2 FQNEAQ (reference sequence). The CDR3 reads CASRPPGDQETQYF. The CDR3 nucleotides read TGTGCCAGCAGACCCCCGGGAGACCAAGAGACCCAGTACTTC.

This clonotype was picked up a small number of times. The CDR3 coding sequence is TGTGCCAGCAGGCCCACCCTGTCGGTGACTGAAGCTTTCTTT. Amino acid sequence: CASRPTLSVTEAFF. This chain joins TRBV27 and TRBJ1-1; no firm D call. Germline V lookup: CDR1 MNHEY, CDR2 SMNVEV (reference sequence). The CDR3 covers 14 residues. V was pared by 6 bases and J by 5 bases, with 16 bases between.

The rearrangement joins TRBV5-1 to TRBJ1-1, with D perhaps matching TRBD1 (5 bases). The CDR3 covers 13 residues. V was trimmed by 4 bases and J by 4 bases, leaving 11 bases between them. The germline CDR1 and CDR2 sequences are SGHRS and YFSETQ. This CDR3 reads CASSGSGGTEAFF. CDR3 bases: TGCGCCAGCAGCGGCAGTGGGGGCACTGAAGCTTTCTTT.

This clonotype turned up a few times. The V and J genes are TRBV3-1 and TRBJ1-1, with TRBD1 matching 7 bases. The CDR3 totals 13 residues. J gave up 8 bases and V 1 base, and 4 bases lay outside the gene matches. Per the germline V gene, CDR1 is LGHDT and CDR2 is YNNKEL (reference sequence). The CDR3 sequence is CASSQVQGTEAFF. The CDR3 DNA is TGTGCCAGCAGCCAAGTACAGGGGACAGAAGCTTTCTTT.

This clonotype was recorded a few times. The chain has TRBV12-3 or TRBV12-4 and TRBJ2-7; D gene ambiguous. The CDR3 length is 14 residues. V was shortened by 1 base and J by 2 bases, with 9 bases between the two germline ends. CDR3 protein: CASSLGASTYEQYF. For the CDR3, the DNA is TGTGCCAGCAGTTTAGGGGCCTCCACCTACGAGCAGTACTTC.

The sample holds a few counts of this clonotype. The V call is TRBV4-2, the J call TRBJ2-5; 11 positions match TRBD2. The germline gives CDR1 LGHNA, CDR2 YNFKEQ. The CDR3 extends over 16 amino acids. Trimming took 0 bases from V and 5 from J; bases not matched to a gene: 5. The DNA for the CDR3 is TGTGCCAGCAGCCAAGAGTTAGCGGGAGGGTCCGAGACCCAGTACTTC. This translates into CASSQELAGGSETQYF.

The V call is TRBV5-1, the J call TRBJ2-1, with 16 bases identical to TRBD2. After removal of 4 bases from V and 6 bases from J, the junction contained 13 bases not matched to a gene. This CDR3 has 19 amino acids. Germline lookup yields CDR1 SGHRS and CDR2 YFSETQ. CDR3 residues: CASSKKSGTSGRASNEQFF. In DNA, the CDR3 is TGCGCCAGCAGCAAGAAGTCCGGGACTAGCGGGAGGGCCTCCAATGAGCAGTTCTTC.

The chain is built from TRBV5-1 and TRBJ1-2; TRBD1 aligns across 9 bases. CDR3 length: 16 amino acids. With V trimmed by 2 bases and J by 5 bases, 10 bases remained unmatched. The germline V gene has CDR1 SGHRS and CDR2 YFSETQ. The chain's CDR3 is CASSFNPGQGPYGYTF. The CDR3 bases are TGCGCCAGCAGCTTTAACCCGGGACAGGGACCTTATGGCTACACCTTC. The whole variable domain, filled in from reference TRBV5-1 and TRBJ1-2, reads KAGVTQTPRYLIKTRGQQVTLSCSPISGHRSVSWYQQTPGQGLQFLFEYFSETQRNKGNFPGRFSGRQFSNSRSEMNVSTLELGDSALYLCASSFNPGQGPYGYTFGSGTRLTVV.